This T cell receptor beta chain was sequenced during a study of blood T cell repertoires in COVID-19. Study information: There were acute and convalescent COVID-19 samples, and they came from the United States, Italy and Spain. PBMCs, B-cell-depleted T cells, or T cells were the source of the cDNA or gDNA that made up the material.

Trimming took 6 bases from V and 3 from J, leaving 11 bases between them. CDR1 and CDR2 (germline): MDHEN, SYDVKM. This CDR3 has 13 amino acids. How the authors handled the data: Reference gene primer amplification yielded estimated nucleated cell counts. Method: immunoSEQ multiplex PCR; TCRdb's copy keeps in-frame clones and lacks some. That table gives V, J and clone size, and the DNA gave D and trimming. This table has approximately 15,000 clones, around 90% appearing once. V and J are TRBV28 and TRBJ1-2; a possible D gene is TRBD1 (6 bases). Sequenced material: peripheral blood. The origin of this receptor is a man between 45 and 60 years old with active COVID-19. CDR3 protein: CASRFPGDYGYTF. CDR3 coding DNA: TGTGCCAGCAGATTTCCAGGGGACTATGGCTACACCTTC.